The 19 T cell receptor beta chains presented below share a single source sample, sequenced in a study of blood T cell repertoires in COVID-19. Sequencing used immunoSEQ multiplex PCR; TCRdb keeps in-frame clones, though not all of them. The sample has approximately 160,000 clones, about 92% seen once. The material sequenced was peripheral blood. These receptors all come from a man aged 55 to 70 with active or convalescent COVID-19.

V is TRBV12-3 or TRBV12-4 and J is TRBJ1-1; D is unresolved. This CDR3 has 13 residues. V was trimmed by 6 bases and J by 6 bases, leaving 14 bases between them. The CDR3 DNA reads TGTGCCAGCAGCCCGTCCGGGAGGGCTGAAGCTTTCTTT. Its protein is CASSPSGRAEAFF.

The chain joins TRBV5-1 to TRBJ1-2; a possible D gene is TRBD1 (6 bases). Trimming took off 8 bases at V and 7 bases at J, with 24 bases between the two ends. The length of the CDR3 is 15 residues. In germline, CDR1 is SGHRS, CDR2 YFSETQ. The CDR3 region has the DNA TGCGCCAGTACCGAGGTTGGGGGCTTACCTGGTGGCTACACCTTC. It translates to CASTEVGGLPGGYTF.

This clone occurred once. Written as DNA, the CDR3 is TGTGCCAGCAGCGCCGACAGAACCGGGGAGCTGTTTTTT. Translating gives CASSADRTGELFF. V is TRBV21-1 and J is TRBJ2-2; the table's D call TRBD1 went unverified against the DNA. TRBV21-1 is marked as a pseudogene. This CDR3 comprises 13 residues.

The chain has TRBV28 and TRBJ2-7; D uncertain. Germline loops: CDR1 MDHEN, CDR2 SYDVKM. Trimming removed 2 bases from V and 3 bases from J, with 5 bases in between. The CDR3 loop spans 12 amino acids. CDR3 bases: TGTGCCAGCAGTTTAGAGTACTACGAGCAGTACTTC. It codes for CASSLEYYEQYF.

This clone was picked up one time. V is TRBV19 and J is TRBJ1-2, with 7 bases lining up with TRBD1. CDR1 and CDR2 from the germline V gene are LNHDA and SQIVND (reference sequence). The CDR3 is 14 residues long. V lost 8 bases, J lost 2 bases, and 8 bases stayed unmatched. This CDR3 reads CASESGTANYGYTF. CDR3 sequence (DNA): TGTGCCAGTGAATCCGGGACAGCAAACTATGGCTACACCTTC.

This chain links TRBV6-5 with TRBJ1-1, with D possibly being TRBD1 (5 bases). Per the germline V gene, CDR1 is MNHEY and CDR2 is SVGAGI. V was cut by 6 bases and J by 5 bases, with 13 bases left in between. This CDR3 comprises 13 residues. The CDR3 reads CASRRGGGTEAFF. For the CDR3, the DNA is TGTGCCAGCAGGCGGGGGGGAGGGACTGAAGCTTTCTTT.

The J gene is TRBJ2-7, the V gene TRBV7-2, with TRBD2 identical over 8 bases. CDR3 size: 14 residues. CDR1 is SGHTA and CDR2 is FQGNSA in the germline V gene. The V and J ends lost 5 bases and 3 bases, in that order; junction bases with no gene match: 6. CDR3 in DNA: TGTGCCAGCAGCCGGGGGCGGGGGGACTACGAGCAGTACTTC. Its protein product is CASSRGRGDYEQYF.

The chain recombines TRBV2 with TRBJ2-2, with D possibly matching TRBD1 (5 bases). This CDR3 spans 13 amino acids. Germline V gene data show CDR1 as SNHLY and CDR2 as FYNNEI. V lost 8 bases to trimming and J lost 1 base, with 8 bases between them. CDR3 in amino acids: CASVGLNTGELFF. DNA for the CDR3: TGTGCCAGCGTGGGGCTGAACACCGGGGAGCTGTTTTTT.

The J gene is TRBJ2-3, the V gene TRBV3-1 (or the pseudogene TRBV3-2); D is unclear. The germline gives CDR1 LGHDT, CDR2 YNNKEL (reference sequence). The CDR3 totals 16 residues. V was pared by 1 base and J by 3 bases, with 14 bases between. The CDR3 reads CASSQAAGELTDTQYF. For the CDR3, the DNA is TGTGCCAGCAGCCAAGCGGCAGGCGAACTTACAGATACGCAGTATTTT.

V gene TRBV9 combines with J gene TRBJ2-7; a possible D gene is TRBD1 (5 bases). The germline V gene has CDR1 SGDLS and CDR2 YYNGEE. Trimming left V 3 bases short and J 2 bases short, with 15 bases between. The CDR3 extends over 15 amino acids. CDR3 in amino acids: CASSANRYTAYEQYF. CDR3 in DNA: TGTGCCAGCAGCGCGAACAGGTACACCGCCTACGAGCAGTACTTC.

This clone was detected once. This chain uses TRBV7-2 with TRBJ1-5, with no clear D. The CDR3 covers 14 residues. V lost 3 bases and J lost 3, with 9 bases in between. Germline values: CDR1 SGHTA, CDR2 FQGNSA. The CDR3: CASSFGAYNQPQHF. CDR3 bases: TGTGCCAGCAGCTTTGGAGCATACAATCAGCCCCAGCATTTT.

Only one count was recorded for this clone. The V call is TRBV7-9, the J call TRBJ1-1; D remains ambiguous. Germline V gene sequence: CDR1 SEHNR, CDR2 FQNEAQ (reference sequence). Trimming removed 1 base from V and 2 bases from J, with 8 bases in between. The CDR3 length is 14 residues. The CDR3: CASSLDPGNTEAFF. DNA of the CDR3: TGTGCCAGCAGCTTAGACCCAGGTAACACTGAAGCTTTCTTT.

The genes are TRBV6-5 and TRBJ1-5; 9 bases fit TRBD1. The J segment lost 7 bases and the V segment lost 4 bases, leaving 8 bases of the junction unmatched. CDR1 and CDR2 (germline): MNHEY, SVGAGI. This CDR3 is built from 15 residues. For the CDR3, the DNA is TGTGCCAGCAGTTCCAAAGGGACAGGGCAACAGCCCCAGCATTTT. Protein: CASSSKGTGQQPQHF.

This sequence joins TRBV19 and TRBJ1-4; tentatively, D is TRBD1 (5 bases). Germline values: CDR1 LNHDA, CDR2 SQIVND (reference sequence). V gave up 5 bases and J gave up 0 bases, with 7 bases separating them. The CDR3 contains 14 residues. CDR3 in amino acids: CASSSGATNEKLFF. The CDR3 coding sequence is TGTGCCAGTAGTTCGGGGGCAACTAATGAAAAACTGTTTTTT.

V is TRBV6-6 and J is TRBJ1-2; TRBD1 aligns across 7 bases. Per germline, CDR1 MNHNY and CDR2 SVGAGI (reference sequence). V shed 3 bases, J shed 4 bases, and the junction held 5 bases outside the gene matches. There are 14 residues in the CDR3. The CDR3 reads CASSYGRGTYGYTF. In DNA form, the CDR3 reads TGTGCCAGCAGTTATGGCAGGGGGACCTATGGCTACACCTTC.

The rearrangement uses TRBV30 and TRBJ1-2; D gene ambiguous. V was trimmed by 4 bases and J by 5 bases, leaving 14 bases between them. CDR3 length: 13 residues. The germline V gene has CDR1 GTSNPN and CDR2 SVGIG (reference sequence). The CDR3 bases are TGTGCCTGGATTCGAGGTTCTGGATATGGCTACACCTTC. Encoded protein: CAWIRGSGYGYTF. Based on the CDR3 plus reference TRBV30 and TRBJ1-2, the full variable domain is SQTIHQWPATLVQPVGSPLSLECTVEGTSNPNLYWYRQAAGRGLQLLFYSVGIGQISSEVPQNLSASRPQDRQFILSSKKLLLSDSGFYLCAWIRGSGYGYTFGSGTRLTVV.

This clone was observed a few times. The genes are TRBV5-3 and TRBJ1-2, with 7 bases identical to TRBD1. TRBV5-3 is an ORF, and what it does is uncertain. This CDR3 comprises 15 residues. V was pared by 7 bases and J by 4 bases, with 13 bases of the junction left unmatched. Written as DNA, the CDR3 is TGTGCCAGACCCGTTACCGAGGGGGCCGGCTATGGCTACACCTTC. This sequence encodes CARPVTEGAGYGYTF.

The chain carries TRBV5-4 and TRBJ1-2; 9 bases are a match to TRBD1. After removal of 1 base from V and 8 bases from J, the junction contained 9 bases not matched to a gene. This CDR3 is 15 amino acids long. From germline, CDR1 is SGHNT and CDR2 YYREEE (reference sequence). CDR3 region: CASSLSSDRGGGYTF. The CDR3 DNA reads TGTGCCAGCAGCTTGAGTTCCGACAGGGGGGGAGGCTACACCTTC.

V gene TRBV19 combines with J gene TRBJ1-2, with D possibly matching TRBD1 (6 bases). Germline CDR1 LNHDA, CDR2 SQIVND (reference sequence). V gave up 3 bases and J gave up 8 bases, with 13 bases separating them. The CDR3 runs 13 residues. CDR3 DNA: TGTGCCAGTAGTATTAACTCAGGGGAAGGCTACACCTTC. Protein product: CASSINSGEGYTF.